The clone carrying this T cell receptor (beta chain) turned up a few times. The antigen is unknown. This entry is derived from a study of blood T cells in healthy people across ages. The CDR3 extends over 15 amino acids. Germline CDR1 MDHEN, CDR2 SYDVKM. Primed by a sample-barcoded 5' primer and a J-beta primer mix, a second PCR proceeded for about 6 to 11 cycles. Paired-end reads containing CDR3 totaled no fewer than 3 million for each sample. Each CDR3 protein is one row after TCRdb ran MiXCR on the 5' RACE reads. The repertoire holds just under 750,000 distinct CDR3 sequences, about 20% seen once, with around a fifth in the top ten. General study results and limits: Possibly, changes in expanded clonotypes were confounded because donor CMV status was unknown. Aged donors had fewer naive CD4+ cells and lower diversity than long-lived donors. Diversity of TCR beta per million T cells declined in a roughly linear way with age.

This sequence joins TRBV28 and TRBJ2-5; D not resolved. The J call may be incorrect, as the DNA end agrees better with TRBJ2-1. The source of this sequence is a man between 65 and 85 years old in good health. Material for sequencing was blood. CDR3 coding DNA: TGTGCCAGCAGCAAACCTGGGCTAGGTTGGAATGAGCAGTTCTTC. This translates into CASSKPGLGWNEQFF.